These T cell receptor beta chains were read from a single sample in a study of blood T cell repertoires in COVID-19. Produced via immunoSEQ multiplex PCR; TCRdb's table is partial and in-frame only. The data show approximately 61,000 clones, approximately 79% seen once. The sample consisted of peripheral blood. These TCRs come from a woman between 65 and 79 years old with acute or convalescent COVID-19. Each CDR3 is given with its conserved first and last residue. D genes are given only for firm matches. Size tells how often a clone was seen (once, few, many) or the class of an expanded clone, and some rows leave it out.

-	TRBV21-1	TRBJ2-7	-	CASSTLWTGAVRTYEQYF	TGTGCCAGCAGCACTCTCTGGACAGGGGCGGTTCGGACCTACGAGCAGTACTTC
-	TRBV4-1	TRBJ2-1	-	CASSQDPRGGYNEQFF	TGCGCCAGCAGCCAAGATCCCCGTGGGGGGTACAATGAGCAGTTCTTC
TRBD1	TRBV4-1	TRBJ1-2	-	CASSRIKDRESGYTF	TGCGCCAGCAGCCGCATCAAGGACAGGGAGAGTGGCTACACCTTC
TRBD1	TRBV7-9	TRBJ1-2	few	CASSYHDRGSRRGYTF	TGTGCCAGCAGCTATCACGACAGGGGCTCAAGGAGAGGCTACACCTTC
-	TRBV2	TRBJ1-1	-	CASSQEGNTEAFF	TGTGCCAGCAGCCAGGAGGGGAACACTGAAGCTTTCTTT
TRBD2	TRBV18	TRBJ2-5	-	CASSPPGLAQETQYF	TGTGCCAGCTCACCCCCGGGACTAGCTCAAGAGACCCAGTACTTC
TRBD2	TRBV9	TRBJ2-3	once	CASSVEASGPTTQYF	TGTGCCAGCAGCGTAGAGGCTAGCGGCCCGACTACGCAGTATTTT
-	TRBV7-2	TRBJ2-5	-	CASSPRLLGETQYF	TGTGCCAGCAGCCCGAGACTCCTCGGAGAGACCCAGTACTTC
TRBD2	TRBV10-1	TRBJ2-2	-	CASSRTSGGSAGELFF	TGCGCCAGCAGTCGGACTAGCGGGGGTTCAGCCGGGGAGCTGTTTTTT
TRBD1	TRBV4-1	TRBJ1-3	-	CASSQGTEGPGNTIYF	TGCGCCAGCAGCCAGGGGACAGAGGGTCCCGGAAACACCATATATTTT
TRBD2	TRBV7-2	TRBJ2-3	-	CASSLPSGSTDTQYF	TGTGCCAGCAGCTTACCTAGCGGAAGCACAGATACGCAGTATTTT
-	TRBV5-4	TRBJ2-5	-	CASSPPGRETQYF	TGTGCCAGCAGCCCCCCAGGGCGAGAGACCCAGTACTTC
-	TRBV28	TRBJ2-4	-	CASSPRAAKNIQYF	TGTGCCAGCAGTCCTAGAGCTGCCAAAAACATTCAGTACTTC
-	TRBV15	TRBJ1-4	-	CATSRDRGEKLFF	TGTGCCACCAGCAGAGATCGGGGTGAAAAACTGTTTTTT
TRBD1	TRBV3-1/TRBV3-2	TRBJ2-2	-	CASRAGTGGGGELFF	TGTGCCAGCAGAGCCGGGACAGGGGGGGGCGGGGAGCTGTTTTTT
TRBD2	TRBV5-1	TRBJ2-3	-	CASSGGESTDTQYF	TGCGCCAGCAGTGGGGGGGAGAGCACAGATACGCAGTATTTT